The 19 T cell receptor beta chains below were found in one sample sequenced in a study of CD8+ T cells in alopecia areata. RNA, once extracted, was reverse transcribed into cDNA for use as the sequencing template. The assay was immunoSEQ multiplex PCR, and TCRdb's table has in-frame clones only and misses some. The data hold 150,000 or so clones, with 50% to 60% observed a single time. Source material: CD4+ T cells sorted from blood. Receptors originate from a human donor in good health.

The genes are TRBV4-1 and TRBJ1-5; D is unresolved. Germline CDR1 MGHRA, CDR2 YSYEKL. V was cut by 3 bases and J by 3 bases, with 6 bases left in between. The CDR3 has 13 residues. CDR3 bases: TGCGCCAGCAGCCAGGTCACCAATCAGCCCCAGCATTTT. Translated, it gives CASSQVTNQPQHF.

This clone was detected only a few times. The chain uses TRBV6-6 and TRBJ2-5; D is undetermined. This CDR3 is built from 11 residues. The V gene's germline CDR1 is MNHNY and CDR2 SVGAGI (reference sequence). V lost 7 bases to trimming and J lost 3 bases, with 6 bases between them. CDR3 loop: CASNSEETQYF. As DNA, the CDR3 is TGTGCCAGCAACAGTGAAGAGACCCAGTACTTC.

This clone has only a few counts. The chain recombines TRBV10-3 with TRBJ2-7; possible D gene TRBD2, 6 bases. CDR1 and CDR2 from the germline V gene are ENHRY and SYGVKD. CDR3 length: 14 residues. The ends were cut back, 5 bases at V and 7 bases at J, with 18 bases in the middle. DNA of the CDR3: TGTGCCATCAGTCTCGAGCGGGTGCCTTTGGAGCAGTACTTC. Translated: CAISLERVPLEQYF.

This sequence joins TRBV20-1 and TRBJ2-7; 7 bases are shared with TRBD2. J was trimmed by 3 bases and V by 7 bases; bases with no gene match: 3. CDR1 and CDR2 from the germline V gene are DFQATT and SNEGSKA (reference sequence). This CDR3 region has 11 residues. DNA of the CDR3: TGCAGTGGCCAGCGGGACTACGAGCAGTACTTC. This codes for CSGQRDYEQYF.

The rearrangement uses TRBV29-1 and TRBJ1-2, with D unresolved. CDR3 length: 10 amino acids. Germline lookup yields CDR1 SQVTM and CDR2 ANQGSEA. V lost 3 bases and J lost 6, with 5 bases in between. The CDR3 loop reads CSVEHNGYTF. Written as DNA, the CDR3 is TGCAGCGTTGAGCACAATGGCTACACCTTC.

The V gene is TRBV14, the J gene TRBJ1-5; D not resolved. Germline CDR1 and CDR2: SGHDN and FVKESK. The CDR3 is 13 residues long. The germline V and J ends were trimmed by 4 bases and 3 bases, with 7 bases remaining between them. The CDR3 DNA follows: TGTGCCAGCAGCCTAGGTATCAATCAGCCCCAGCATTTT. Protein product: CASSLGINQPQHF.

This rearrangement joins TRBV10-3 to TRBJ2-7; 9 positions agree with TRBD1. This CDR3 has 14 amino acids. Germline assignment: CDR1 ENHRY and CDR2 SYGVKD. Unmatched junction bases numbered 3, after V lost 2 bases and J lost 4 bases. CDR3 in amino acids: CAISEGTGPYEQYF. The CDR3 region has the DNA TGTGCCATCAGTGAGGGGACAGGGCCGTACGAGCAGTACTTC.

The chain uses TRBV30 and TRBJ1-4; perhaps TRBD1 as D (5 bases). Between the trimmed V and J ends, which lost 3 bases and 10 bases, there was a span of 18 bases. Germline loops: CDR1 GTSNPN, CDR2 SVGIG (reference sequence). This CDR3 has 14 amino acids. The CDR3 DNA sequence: TGTGCCTGGAGAAGCGGCAGGGATATGCGAAAACTGTTTTTT. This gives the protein CAWRSGRDMRKLFF.

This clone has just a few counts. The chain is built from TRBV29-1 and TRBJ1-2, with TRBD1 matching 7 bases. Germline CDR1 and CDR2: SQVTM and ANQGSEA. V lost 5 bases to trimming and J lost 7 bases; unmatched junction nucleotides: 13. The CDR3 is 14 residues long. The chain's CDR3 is CSVPHVKGASGYTF. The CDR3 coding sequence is TGCAGCGTTCCCCACGTGAAGGGGGCAAGTGGCTACACCTTC.

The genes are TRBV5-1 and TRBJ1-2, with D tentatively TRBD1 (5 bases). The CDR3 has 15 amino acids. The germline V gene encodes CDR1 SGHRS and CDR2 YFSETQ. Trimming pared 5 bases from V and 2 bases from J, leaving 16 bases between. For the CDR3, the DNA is TGCGCCAGCAGTGTGGTTGGCAGACAGAACTATGGCTACACCTTC. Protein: CASSVVGRQNYGYTF.

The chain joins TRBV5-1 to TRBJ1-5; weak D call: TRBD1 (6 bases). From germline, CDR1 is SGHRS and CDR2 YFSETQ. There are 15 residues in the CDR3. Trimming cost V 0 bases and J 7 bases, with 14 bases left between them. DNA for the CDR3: TGCGCCAGCAGCTTGGCGGGCGGGGGCAGACAGCCCCAGCATTTT. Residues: CASSLAGGGRQPQHF.

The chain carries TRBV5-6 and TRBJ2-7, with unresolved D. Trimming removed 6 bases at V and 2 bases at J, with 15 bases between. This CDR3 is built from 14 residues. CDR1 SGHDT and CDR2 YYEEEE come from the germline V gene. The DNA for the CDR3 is TGTGCCAGCACCCGCGGCCGGGTAACCTACGAGCAGTACTTC. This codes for CASTRGRVTYEQYF.

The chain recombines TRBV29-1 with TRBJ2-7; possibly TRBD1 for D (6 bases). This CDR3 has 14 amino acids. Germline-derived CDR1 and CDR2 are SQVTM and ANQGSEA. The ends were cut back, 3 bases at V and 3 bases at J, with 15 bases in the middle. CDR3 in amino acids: CSVEDSSTLYEQYF. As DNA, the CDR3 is TGCAGCGTTGAGGACAGTTCTACCCTCTACGAGCAGTACTTC.

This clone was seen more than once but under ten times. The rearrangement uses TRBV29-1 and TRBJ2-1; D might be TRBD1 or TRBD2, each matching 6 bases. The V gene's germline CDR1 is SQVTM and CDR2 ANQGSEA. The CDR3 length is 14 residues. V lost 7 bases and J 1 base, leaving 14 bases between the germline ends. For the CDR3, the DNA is TGCAGCGCTGAGGGGGGAGCATCCTACAATGAGCAGTTCTTC. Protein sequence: CSAEGGASYNEQFF.

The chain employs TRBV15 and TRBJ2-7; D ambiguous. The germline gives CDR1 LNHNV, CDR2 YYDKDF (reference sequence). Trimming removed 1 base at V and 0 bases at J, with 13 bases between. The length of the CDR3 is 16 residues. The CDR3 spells CATSRVPGSSSYEQYF. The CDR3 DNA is TGTGCCACCAGCAGAGTTCCCGGGTCCAGCTCCTACGAGCAGTACTTC.

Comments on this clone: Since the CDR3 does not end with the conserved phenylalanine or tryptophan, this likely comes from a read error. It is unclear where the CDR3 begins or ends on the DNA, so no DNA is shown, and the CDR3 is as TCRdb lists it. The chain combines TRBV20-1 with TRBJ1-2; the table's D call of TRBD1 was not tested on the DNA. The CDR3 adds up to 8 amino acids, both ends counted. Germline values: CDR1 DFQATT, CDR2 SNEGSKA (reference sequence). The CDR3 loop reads CSAGTASL.

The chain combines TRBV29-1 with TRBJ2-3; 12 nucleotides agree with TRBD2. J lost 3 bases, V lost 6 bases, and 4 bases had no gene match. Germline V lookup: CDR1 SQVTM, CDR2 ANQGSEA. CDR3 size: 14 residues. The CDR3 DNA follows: TGCAGCGTCGCGACTAGCGGGAGAACAGATACGCAGTATTTT. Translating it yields CSVATSGRTDTQYF.

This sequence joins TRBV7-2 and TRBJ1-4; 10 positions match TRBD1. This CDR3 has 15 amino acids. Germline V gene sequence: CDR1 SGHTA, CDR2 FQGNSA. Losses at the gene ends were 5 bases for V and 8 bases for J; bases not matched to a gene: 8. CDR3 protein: CASSQGTGEWEKLFF. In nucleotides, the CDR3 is TGTGCCAGCAGCCAGGGGACAGGGGAATGGGAAAAACTGTTTTTT.

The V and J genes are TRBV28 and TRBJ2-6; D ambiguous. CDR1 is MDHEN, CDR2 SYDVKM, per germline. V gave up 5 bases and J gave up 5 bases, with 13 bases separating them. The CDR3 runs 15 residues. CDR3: CASSKPAVRANVLTF. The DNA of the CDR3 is TGTGCCAGCAGTAAGCCGGCTGTACGGGCCAACGTCCTGACTTTC.